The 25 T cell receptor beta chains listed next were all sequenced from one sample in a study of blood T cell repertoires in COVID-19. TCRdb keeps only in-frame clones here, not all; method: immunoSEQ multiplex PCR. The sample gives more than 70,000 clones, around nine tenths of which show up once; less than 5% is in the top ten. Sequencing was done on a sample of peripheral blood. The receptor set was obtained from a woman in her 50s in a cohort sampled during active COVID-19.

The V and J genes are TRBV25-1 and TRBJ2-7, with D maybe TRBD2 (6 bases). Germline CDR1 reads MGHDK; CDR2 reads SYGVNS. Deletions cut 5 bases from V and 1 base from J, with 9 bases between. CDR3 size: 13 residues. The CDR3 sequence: CASSPGGSYEQYF. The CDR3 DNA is TGTGCCAGCAGTCCAGGAGGGTCCTACGAGCAGTACTTC.

Written as DNA, the CDR3 is TGTGCCAGCAGCCCCGAGGGGGCCGGAGAAAAACTGTTTTTT. Amino acids: CASSPEGAGEKLFF. The V gene is TRBV6-5, the J gene TRBJ1-4, with 7 bases lining up with TRBD1. V lost 6 bases, J lost 8 bases, and 9 bases stayed unmatched. The CDR3 runs to 14 residues. Germline CDR1 is MNHEY and CDR2 is SVGAGI.

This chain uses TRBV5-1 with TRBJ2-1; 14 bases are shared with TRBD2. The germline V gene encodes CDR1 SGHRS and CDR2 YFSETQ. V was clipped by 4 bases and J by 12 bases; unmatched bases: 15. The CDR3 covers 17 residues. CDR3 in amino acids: CASSPAPGTSGRRWQFF. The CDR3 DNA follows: TGCGCCAGCAGCCCGGCCCCCGGGACTAGCGGGAGACGATGGCAGTTCTTC. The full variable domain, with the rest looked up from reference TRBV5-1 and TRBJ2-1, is KAGVTQTPRYLIKTRGQQVTLSCSPISGHRSVSWYQQTPGQGLQFLFEYFSETQRNKGNFPGRFSGRQFSNSRSEMNVSTLELGDSALYLCASSPAPGTSGRRWQFFGPGTRLTVL.

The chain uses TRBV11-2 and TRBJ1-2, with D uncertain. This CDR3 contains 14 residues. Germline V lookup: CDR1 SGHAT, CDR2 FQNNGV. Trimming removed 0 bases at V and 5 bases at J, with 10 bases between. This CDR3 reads CASSLDGGVYGYTF. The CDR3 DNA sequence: TGTGCCAGCAGCTTAGACGGCGGGGTATATGGCTACACCTTC.

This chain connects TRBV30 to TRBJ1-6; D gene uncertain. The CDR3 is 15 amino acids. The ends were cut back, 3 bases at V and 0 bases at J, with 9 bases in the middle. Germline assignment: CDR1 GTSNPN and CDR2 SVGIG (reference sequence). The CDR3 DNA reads TGTGCCTGGAGGGTCGTGAGCTCCTATAATTCACCCCTCCACTTT. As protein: CAWRVVSSYNSPLHF. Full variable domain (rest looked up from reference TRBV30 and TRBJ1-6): SQTIHQWPATLVQPVGSPLSLECTVEGTSNPNLYWYRQAAGRGLQLLFYSVGIGQISSEVPQNLSASRPQDRQFILSSKKLLLSDSGFYLCAWRVVSSYNSPLHFGNGTRLTVT.

CDR3 DNA sequence: TGTGCCAGCTCACCGGGACAGGGGATAGAAAAACTGTTTTTT. Protein product: CASSPGQGIEKLFF. This chain connects TRBV18 to TRBJ1-4; 10 bases are a match to TRBD1. Losses at the gene ends were 3 bases for V and 8 bases for J; bases not matched to a gene: 3. Germline V lookup: CDR1 KGHSH, CDR2 LQKENI. The CDR3 is 14 amino acids.

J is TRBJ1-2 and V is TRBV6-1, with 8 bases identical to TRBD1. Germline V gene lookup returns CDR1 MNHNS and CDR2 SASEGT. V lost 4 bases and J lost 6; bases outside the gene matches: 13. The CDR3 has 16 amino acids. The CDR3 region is CASSATGYRGRDGYTF. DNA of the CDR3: TGTGCCAGCAGTGCGACAGGGTACAGGGGGAGGGATGGCTACACCTTC.

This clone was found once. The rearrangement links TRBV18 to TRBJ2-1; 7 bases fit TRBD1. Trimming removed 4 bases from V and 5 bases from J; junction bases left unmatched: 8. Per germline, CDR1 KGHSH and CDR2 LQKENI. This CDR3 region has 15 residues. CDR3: CASSQGQVAHNEQFF. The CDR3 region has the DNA TGTGCCAGCTCACAAGGACAGGTCGCACACAATGAGCAGTTCTTC.

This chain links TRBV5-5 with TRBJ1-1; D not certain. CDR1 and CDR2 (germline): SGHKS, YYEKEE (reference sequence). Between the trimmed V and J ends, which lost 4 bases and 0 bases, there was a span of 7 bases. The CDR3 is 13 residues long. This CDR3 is CASSGRVNTEAFF. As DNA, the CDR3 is TGTGCCAGCAGCGGGCGGGTGAACACTGAAGCTTTCTTT.

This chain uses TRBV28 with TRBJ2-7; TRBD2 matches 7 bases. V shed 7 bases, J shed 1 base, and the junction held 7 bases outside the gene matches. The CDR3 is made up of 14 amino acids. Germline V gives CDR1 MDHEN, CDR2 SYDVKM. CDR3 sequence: CASTPGGISYEQYF. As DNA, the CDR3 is TGTGCCAGCACCCCGGGAGGAATATCCTACGAGCAGTACTTC.

The CDR3 sequence: CASSLVAVSGYTF. The CDR3 DNA reads as TGTGCCAGCAGCTTGGTGGCCGTATCTGGCTACACCTTC. J is TRBJ1-2 and V is TRBV5-4; D gene ambiguous. The CDR3 is 13 residues long. The V and J ends lost 0 bases and 7 bases respectively, with 10 bases between them. The V gene's germline CDR1 is SGHNT and CDR2 YYREEE (reference sequence).

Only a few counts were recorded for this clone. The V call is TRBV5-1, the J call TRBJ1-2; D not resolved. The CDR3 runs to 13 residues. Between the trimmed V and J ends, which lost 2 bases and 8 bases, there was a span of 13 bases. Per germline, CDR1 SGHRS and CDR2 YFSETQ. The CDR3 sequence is CASSFEGSGGYTF. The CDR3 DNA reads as TGCGCCAGCAGCTTTGAGGGATCGGGAGGCTACACCTTC.

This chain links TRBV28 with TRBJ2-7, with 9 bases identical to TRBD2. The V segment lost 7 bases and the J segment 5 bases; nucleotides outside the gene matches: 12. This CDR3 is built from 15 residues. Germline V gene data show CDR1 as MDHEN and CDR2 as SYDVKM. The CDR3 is CASTVAGARTHEQYF. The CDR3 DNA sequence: TGTGCCAGCACCGTAGCGGGAGCCCGGACCCACGAGCAGTACTTC. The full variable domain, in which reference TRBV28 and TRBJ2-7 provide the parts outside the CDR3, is DVKVTQSSRYLVKRTGEKVFLECVQDMDHENMFWYRQDPGLGLRLIYFSYDVKMKEKGDIPEGYSVSREKKERFSLILESASTNQTSMYLCASTVAGARTHEQYFGPGTRLTVT.

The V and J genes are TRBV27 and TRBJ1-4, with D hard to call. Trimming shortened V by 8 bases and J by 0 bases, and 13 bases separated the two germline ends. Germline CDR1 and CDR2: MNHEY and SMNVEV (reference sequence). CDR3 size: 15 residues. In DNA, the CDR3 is TGTGCCAGCCGGAAACAACGGGCAACTAATGAAAAACTGTTTTTT. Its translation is CASRKQRATNEKLFF.

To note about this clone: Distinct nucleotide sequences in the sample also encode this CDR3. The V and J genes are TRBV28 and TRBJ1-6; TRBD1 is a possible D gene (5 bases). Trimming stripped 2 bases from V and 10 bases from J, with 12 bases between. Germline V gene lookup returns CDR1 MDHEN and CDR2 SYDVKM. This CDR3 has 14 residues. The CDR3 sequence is CASSLDSYDSPLHF. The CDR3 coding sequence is TGTGCCAGCAGTTTAGACAGTTACGACTCACCCCTCCACTTT.

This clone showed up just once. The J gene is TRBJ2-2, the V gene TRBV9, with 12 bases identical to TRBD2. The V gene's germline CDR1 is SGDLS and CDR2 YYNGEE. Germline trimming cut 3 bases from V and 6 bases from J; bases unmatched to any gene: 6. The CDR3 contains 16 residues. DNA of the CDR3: TGTGCCAGCAGCGCCCGACTAGCGGGGGCGGCCGGGGAGCTGTTTTTT. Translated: CASSARLAGAAGELFF. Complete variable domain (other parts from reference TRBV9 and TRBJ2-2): DSGVTQTPKHLITATGQRVTLRCSPRSGDLSVYWYQQSLDQGLQFLIQYYNGEERAKGNILERFSAQQFPDLHSELNLSSLELGDSALYFCASSARLAGAAGELFFGEGSRLTVL.

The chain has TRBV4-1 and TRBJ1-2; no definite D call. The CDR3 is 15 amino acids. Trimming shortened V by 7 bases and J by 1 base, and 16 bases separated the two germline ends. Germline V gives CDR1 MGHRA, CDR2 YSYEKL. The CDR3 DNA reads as TGCGCCAGCACCCGCGGGGATGGATATAACTATGGCTACACCTTC. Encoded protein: CASTRGDGYNYGYTF.

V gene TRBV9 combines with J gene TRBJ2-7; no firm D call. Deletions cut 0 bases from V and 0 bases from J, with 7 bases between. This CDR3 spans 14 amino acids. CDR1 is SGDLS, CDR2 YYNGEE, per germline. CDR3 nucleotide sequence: TGTGCCAGCAGCGTAGACCATAGCTCCTACGAGCAGTACTTC. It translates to CASSVDHSSYEQYF.

CDR3 sequence reads: CASSRTTGGSYEQYF. The CDR3 DNA reads TGTGCCAGTAGTCGGACTACAGGGGGGTCTTACGAGCAGTACTTC. V and J are TRBV19 and TRBJ2-7, with 8 positions matching TRBD1. Losses at the gene ends were 5 bases for V and 4 bases for J; bases not matched to a gene: 10. The CDR3 is 15 amino acids. CDR1 LNHDA and CDR2 SQIVND come from the germline V gene (reference sequence).

CDR3 region: CAINRVSGETQYF. CDR3 DNA sequence: TGTGCCATAAACAGGGTGTCTGGGGAGACCCAGTACTTC. The chain links TRBV10-3 to TRBJ2-5; D is perhaps TRBD1 (6 bases). The CDR3 has 13 residues. Trimming removed 9 bases at V and 5 bases at J, with 16 bases between. Germline V gives CDR1 ENHRY, CDR2 SYGVKD.

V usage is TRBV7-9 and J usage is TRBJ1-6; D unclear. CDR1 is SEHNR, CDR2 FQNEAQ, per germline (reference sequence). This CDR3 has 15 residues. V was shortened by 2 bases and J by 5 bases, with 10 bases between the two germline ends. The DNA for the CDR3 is TGTGCCAGCAGCTTACGGGAGCCTAATAATTCACCCCTCCACTTT. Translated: CASSLREPNNSPLHF.

The CDR3 region has the DNA TGTGCCAGCAGTTACGCGGGGTTTCGGAGGACTGAAGCTTTCTTT. Translation: CASSYAGFRRTEAFF. This chain joins TRBV6-5 and TRBJ1-1; D call uncertain. The CDR3 consists of 15 residues. Per germline, CDR1 MNHEY and CDR2 SVGAGI. V lost 2 bases and J lost 5, with 15 bases in between.

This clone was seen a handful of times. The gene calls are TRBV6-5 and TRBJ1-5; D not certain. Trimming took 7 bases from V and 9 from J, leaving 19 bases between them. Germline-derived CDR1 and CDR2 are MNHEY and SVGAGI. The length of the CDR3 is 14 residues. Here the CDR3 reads CASTGGPHELPQHF. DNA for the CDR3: TGTGCCAGCACGGGAGGCCCACATGAACTGCCCCAGCATTTT.

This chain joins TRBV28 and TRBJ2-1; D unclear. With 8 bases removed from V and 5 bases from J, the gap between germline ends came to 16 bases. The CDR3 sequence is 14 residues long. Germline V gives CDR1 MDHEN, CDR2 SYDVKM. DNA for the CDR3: TGTGCCAGCCACCGGAGTGTTGGAGACAATGAGCAGTTCTTC. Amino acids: CASHRSVGDNEQFF.

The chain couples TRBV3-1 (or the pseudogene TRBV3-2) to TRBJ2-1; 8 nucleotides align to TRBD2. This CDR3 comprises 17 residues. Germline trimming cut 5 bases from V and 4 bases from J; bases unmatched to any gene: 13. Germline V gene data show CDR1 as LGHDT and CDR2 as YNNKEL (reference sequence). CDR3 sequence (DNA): TGTGCCAGCAGCTTCCACGCCGGGAGGGCCATATACAATGAGCAGTTCTTC. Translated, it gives CASSFHAGRAIYNEQFF.